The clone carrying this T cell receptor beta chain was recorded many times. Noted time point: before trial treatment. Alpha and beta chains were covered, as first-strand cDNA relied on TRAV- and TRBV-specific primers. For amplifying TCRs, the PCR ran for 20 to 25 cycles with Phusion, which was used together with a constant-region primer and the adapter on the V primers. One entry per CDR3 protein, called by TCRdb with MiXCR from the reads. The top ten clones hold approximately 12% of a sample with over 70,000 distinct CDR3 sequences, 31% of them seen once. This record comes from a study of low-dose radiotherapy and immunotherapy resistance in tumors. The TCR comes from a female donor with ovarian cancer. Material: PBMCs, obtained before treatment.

Written as DNA, the CDR3 is TGTGCCCCAAAATTAGTTGCTCTGAGCTCCTACGAGCAGTACTTC. Protein product: CAPKLVALSSYEQYF. J is TRBJ2-7 and V is TRBV21-1. TRBV21-1 is marked as a pseudogene. The CDR3 totals 15 residues.